The following is a T cell receptor (beta chain) sequence with its context. Its antigen remains unknown. This entry comes from a study of cytomegalovirus exposure and HLA in healthy donors. Notes on the study in general: Some V segments could not be told apart, so they were left out, TRBV6-2 and TRBV6-3 among them. Presence/absence analyses treated sequencing depth as roughly uniform across donors.

All donors participated as healthy donors of bone marrow. The CDR3 length is 13 residues. Germline CDR1 is MDHEN and CDR2 is SYDVKM. Trimming shortened V by 6 bases and J by 6 bases, and 12 bases separated the two germline ends. Amplification used 60 Vbeta primers and 13 Jbeta primers. Clones were read by immunoSEQ multiplex PCR, and TCRdb kept only the in-frame ones, dropping some. This table holds about 170,000 clones, 70% to 80% found once. V usage is TRBV28 and J usage is TRBJ1-5; possibly TRBD1 for D (6 bases). The source of this sequence is a woman aged 25 to 39 in good health and CMV-seropositive. The sample comprised PBMCs. In DNA, the CDR3 is TGTGCCAGCAGAACAGGGTTGGTTCAGCCCCAGCATTTT. Translating gives CASRTGLVQPQHF.